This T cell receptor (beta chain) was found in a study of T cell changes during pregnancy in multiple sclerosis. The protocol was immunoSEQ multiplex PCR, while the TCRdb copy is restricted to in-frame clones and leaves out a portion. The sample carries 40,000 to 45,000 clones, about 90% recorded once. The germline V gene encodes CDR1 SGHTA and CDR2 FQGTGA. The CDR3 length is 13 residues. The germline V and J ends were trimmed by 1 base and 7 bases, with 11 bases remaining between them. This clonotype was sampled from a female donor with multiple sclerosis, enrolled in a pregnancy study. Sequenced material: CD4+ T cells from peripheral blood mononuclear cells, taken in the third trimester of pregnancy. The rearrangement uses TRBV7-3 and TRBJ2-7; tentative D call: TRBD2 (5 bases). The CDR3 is CASSLSQTGEQYF. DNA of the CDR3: TGTGCCAGCAGCTTAAGTCAGACGGGAGAGCAGTACTTC.